This T cell receptor (beta chain) was documented in a study of T cells in Graves' hyperthyroidism and ophthalmopathy. This clonotype was observed a few times. The germline V and J ends were trimmed by 5 bases and 3 bases, with 16 bases remaining between them. Looked up from germline, CDR1 is SEHNR and CDR2 is FQNEAQ (reference sequence). The CDR3 length is 16 residues. Amplification of TCR beta CDR3 regions used RNA as the template. In the first-round RT-PCR of the TCR CDR3, the HTBI primer set was used. TCRdb used MiXCR to reprocess the multiplex PCR reads, holding one entry per CDR3 protein. The sample shows 300,000 to 400,000 distinct CDR3 sequences, approximately 14% of them seen only once.

V and J are TRBV7-9 and TRBJ2-2, with D unresolved. This receptor was identified in a woman aged 55 to 70 with Graves' hyperthyroidism. Input material: blood. The CDR3 protein is CASSQSFGIYTGELFF. In DNA, the CDR3 is TGTGCCAGCAGCCAGTCCTTTGGGATTTACACCGGGGAGCTGTTTTTT.